Given below is one TCR beta chain in context. This CDR3 is also generated by other DNA sequences in the sample. CDR3 length equals 11 residues. Germline V lookup: CDR1 SEHNR, CDR2 FQNEAQ (reference sequence). The ends were cut back, 1 base at V and 6 bases at J, with 1 base in the middle. The sample is drawn from a study of T cell responses to AZD1222 COVID-19 vaccine. The assay was immunoSEQ multiplex PCR, and TCRdb's table has in-frame clones only and misses some. The sample records 130,000 or so clones, roughly 91% being singletons. This sequence was found in an adult who received the AZD1222 COVID-19 vaccine. The specimen comprised peripheral blood, sampled 28 days after the second AZD1222 dose. The chain carries TRBV7-9 and TRBJ2-1; D unresolved. The CDR3 nucleotides are TGTGCCAGCAGCTTAGGCAATGAGCAGTTCTTC. Its translation is CASSLGNEQFF.